The 13 T cell receptor beta chains in this list originate from one sample, sequenced in a study of blood T cell repertoires in COVID-19. TCRdb's copy holds only in-frame clones and misses some; the assay was immunoSEQ multiplex PCR. The sample lists 110,000 or so clones; roughly 80% were seen once. The sequencing input was peripheral blood. The source of these receptors is a woman between 35 and 50 years old with acute or convalescent COVID-19.

The chain recombines TRBV19 with TRBJ1-1; TRBD1 agrees at 7 bases. This CDR3 is 15 amino acids long. V shed 3 bases, J shed 0 bases, and the junction held 4 bases outside the gene matches. The germline V gene has CDR1 LNHDA and CDR2 SQIVND (reference sequence). CDR3 sequence: CASSISGTVNTEAFF. CDR3 coding DNA: TGTGCCAGTAGTATCTCCGGGACAGTGAACACTGAAGCTTTCTTT.

V gene TRBV6-6 combines with J gene TRBJ1-2; 8 nucleotides align to TRBD1. CDR1 and CDR2 (germline): MNHNY, SVGAGI (reference sequence). The V gene end was trimmed by 2 bases and the J gene end by 5 bases; junction bases not matched to a gene: 10. This CDR3 is built from 16 residues. CDR3 sequence: CASSYTSQGQVYGYTF. CDR3 sequence (DNA): TGTGCCAGCAGTTACACCAGCCAGGGACAGGTATATGGCTACACCTTC.

This clone was observed a handful of times. The chain is built from TRBV27 and TRBJ2-7, with no clear D. Between the trimmed V and J ends, which lost 2 bases and 2 bases, there was a span of 7 bases. This CDR3 is built from 13 residues. Germline CDR1 is MNHEY and CDR2 is SMNVEV (reference sequence). The CDR3 loop is CASSLGRTYEQYF. The CDR3 nucleotides read TGTGCCAGCAGTTTAGGCAGGACCTACGAGCAGTACTTC.

This clone occurred once. The J gene is TRBJ2-1, the V gene TRBV4-1, with 8 bases fitting TRBD1. Germline CDR1 is MGHRA and CDR2 is YSYEKL. The CDR3 covers 15 residues. Unmatched junction bases numbered 3, after V lost 1 base and J lost 4 bases. CDR3 region: CASSQAGGIYNEQFF. CDR3 sequence (DNA): TGCGCCAGCAGCCAAGCAGGGGGCATTTACAATGAGCAGTTCTTC.

This chain links TRBV12-3 or TRBV12-4 with TRBJ1-5; the D is unclear. The CDR3 is made up of 11 amino acids. Trimming removed 7 bases from V and 9 bases from J, with 10 bases in between. The CDR3 spells CASTQVGPQHF. The CDR3, as DNA: TGTGCCAGCACCCAAGTCGGGCCCCAGCATTTT.

The chain joins TRBV5-5 to TRBJ2-7, with a weak D call TRBD2 (7 bases). From germline, CDR1 is SGHKS and CDR2 YYEKEE (reference sequence). The CDR3 extends over 16 amino acids. The V end lost 7 bases, the J end lost 0 bases, and 20 bases lay between the germline ends. CDR3 nucleotide sequence: TGTGCCAGCGGCAGGGGAATAGCGGGCAGCTCCTACGAGCAGTACTTC. Its protein product is CASGRGIAGSSYEQYF.

V usage is TRBV11-2 and J usage is TRBJ2-3, with unresolved D. The CDR3 extends over 13 amino acids. In germline, CDR1 is SGHAT, CDR2 FQNNGV. Trimming shortened V by 2 bases and J by 2 bases, and 5 bases separated the two germline ends. CDR3 sequence (DNA): TGTGCCAGCAGCTTATATTTCACAGATACGCAGTATTTT. Residues: CASSLYFTDTQYF.

The CDR3 is CASSLSGTYNEQFF. The CDR3 nucleotides are TGCGCCAGCAGCTTGTCAGGGACCTACAATGAGCAGTTCTTC. The V gene is TRBV5-1, the J gene TRBJ2-1; D perhaps matches TRBD1 (5 bases). Germline V gives CDR1 SGHRS, CDR2 YFSETQ. The V and J ends lost 1 base and 2 bases respectively, with 7 bases between them. The CDR3 spans 14 residues.

The rearrangement joins TRBV10-3 to TRBJ2-5; the D is unclear. Germline values: CDR1 ENHRY, CDR2 SYGVKD. V was clipped by 3 bases and J by 2 bases, with 7 bases between them. The CDR3 is 13 residues long. The CDR3: CAISDPPQETQYF. The DNA of the CDR3 is TGTGCCATCAGTGACCCTCCTCAAGAGACCCAGTACTTC.

The CDR3, as DNA: TGTGCCAGCTCACTAGAAAGACTTAACAATCAGCCCCAGCATTTT. It translates to CASSLERLNNQPQHF. V and J are TRBV18 and TRBJ1-5; D is unresolved. Per the germline V gene, CDR1 is KGHSH and CDR2 is LQKENI. Between the trimmed V and J ends, which lost 4 bases and 3 bases, there was a span of 13 bases. CDR3 length: 15 residues.

This clone was found once. The chain carries TRBV4-3 and TRBJ1-2; 11 nucleotides line up with TRBD1. The CDR3 spans 13 residues. The J segment lost 6 bases and the V segment lost 5 bases, leaving 2 bases of the junction unmatched. CDR1 is LGHNA and CDR2 is YSLEER in the germline V gene. Here the CDR3 DNA reads TGCGCCAGCAGCGGACAGGGGGCGGATGGCTACACCTTC. Translation gives CASSGQGADGYTF.

V is TRBV3-1 (or the pseudogene TRBV3-2) and J is TRBJ1-2; 9 nucleotides line up with TRBD1. Trimming cost V 1 base and J 7 bases; bases outside gene matches: 7. Germline-derived CDR1 and CDR2 are LGHDT and YNNKEL (reference sequence). This CDR3 has 15 amino acids. The CDR3 DNA sequence: TGTGCCAGCAGCCAAGCCGGGACAGGGAACGGTGGCTACACCTTC. It is translated as CASSQAGTGNGGYTF.

This clone was seen a handful of times. This chain joins TRBV3-1 (or the pseudogene TRBV3-2) and TRBJ2-5; D is perhaps TRBD2 (7 bases). Germline V gene data show CDR1 as LGHDT and CDR2 as YNNKEL (reference sequence). This CDR3 comprises 14 residues. V lost 2 bases and J lost 3, with 10 bases in between. The CDR3 DNA reads TGTGCCAGCAGCCAAAGGGGGGGCGAAGAGACCCAGTACTTC. Its translation is CASSQRGGEETQYF.